This TCR beta chain originates from a study of PD-L1 blockade in urothelial cancer. Background on the study: Atezolizumab 1,200 mg was given intravenously every 3 weeks, starting 2014.

The protocol was immunoSEQ multiplex PCR, while the TCRdb copy is restricted to in-frame clones and leaves out a portion. Of over 45,000 clones listed, 86% are singletons. The V end was cut by 3 bases, the J end by 13 bases, with 13 bases between. The CDR3 loop spans 13 amino acids. The V gene's germline CDR1 is LNHDA and CDR2 SQIVND (reference sequence). The time point denotes: pretreatment peripheral blood. Sequencing was performed on PBMCs, taken around atezolizumab (anti-PD-L1) treatment. The sequence came from a man between 60 and 70 years old with urothelial cancer. The chain uses TRBV19 and TRBJ2-6; no firm D call. The CDR3 nucleotides read TGTGCCAGTAGTATCACAGAACCTCAAGTCCTGACTTTC. Protein sequence: CASSITEPQVLTF.